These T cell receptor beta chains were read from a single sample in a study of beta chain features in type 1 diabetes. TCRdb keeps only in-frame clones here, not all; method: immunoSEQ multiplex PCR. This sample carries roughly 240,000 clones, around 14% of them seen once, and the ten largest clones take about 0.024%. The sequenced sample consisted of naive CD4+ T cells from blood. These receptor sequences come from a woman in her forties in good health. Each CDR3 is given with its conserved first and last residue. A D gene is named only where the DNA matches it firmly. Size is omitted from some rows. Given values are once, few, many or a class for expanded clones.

CDR3: CASSDAGQGVDYEQYF
DNA: TGTGCCAGCAGTGACGCGGGACAGGGTGTTGACTACGAGCAGTACTTC
V: TRBV2
J: TRBJ2-7
size: .
D: TRBD1

CDR3: CASSDIRGRAFF
DNA: TGTGCCAGCAGTGACATCCGAGGGCGAGCTTTCTTT
V: TRBV6-1
J: TRBJ1-1
size: .
D: .

CDR3: CASRAGGVGTEAFF
DNA: TGTGCCAGCAGAGCAGGGGGCGTCGGTACTGAAGCTTTCTTT
V: TRBV5-4
J: TRBJ1-1
size: .
D: TRBD1

CDR3: CASSRDRGSFGNTIYF
DNA: TGTGCCAGCAGCCGGGACAGGGGTTCCTTTGGAAACACCATATATTTT
V: TRBV2
J: TRBJ1-3
size: .
D: TRBD1

CDR3: CASSPQGDGAYEQYF
DNA: TGCGCCAGCAGCCCTCAGGGGGATGGGGCCTACGAGCAGTACTTC
V: TRBV5-1
J: TRBJ2-7
size: .
D: TRBD1

CDR3: CASSLVSGGNEQFF
DNA: TGCGCCAGCAGCTTGGTGTCAGGGGGCAATGAGCAGTTCTTC
V: TRBV5-1
J: TRBJ2-1
size: few
D: TRBD1

CDR3: CASRTAPGTGMETQYF
DNA: TGTGCCAGTAGGACGGCTCCCGGGACAGGGATGGAGACCCAGTACTTC
V: TRBV19
J: TRBJ2-5
size: .
D: TRBD1

CDR3: CASSLALTGVYGYTF
DNA: TGTGCCAGCAGCTTAGCATTGACAGGGGTCTATGGCTACACCTTC
V: TRBV7-9
J: TRBJ1-2
size: .
D: TRBD1

CDR3: CATSKGLAGTTMRTGELFF
DNA: TGTGCCACCAGCAAGGGACTAGCGGGGACTACAATGCGCACCGGGGAGCTGTTTTTT
V: TRBV15
J: TRBJ2-2
size: .
D: TRBD2

CDR3: CASRGDYYEQYF
DNA: TGCGCCAGCAGAGGGGACTACTACGAGCAGTACTTC
V: TRBV5-1
J: TRBJ2-7
size: few
D: TRBD2

CDR3: CASSILLAGRSTDTQYF
DNA: TGTGCCAGTAGTATTTTGCTAGCGGGGAGAAGCACAGATACGCAGTATTTT
V: TRBV19
J: TRBJ2-3
size: few
D: TRBD2

CDR3: CASSLGDRAFYEQYF
DNA: TGTGCCAGCAGCTTAGGAGACAGGGCCTTCTACGAGCAGTACTTC
V: TRBV7-4
J: TRBJ2-7
size: .
D: TRBD1

CDR3: CSVEASTDTQYF
DNA: TGCAGCGTTGAGGCCTCCACAGATACGCAGTATTTT
V: TRBV29-1
J: TRBJ2-3
size: .
D: .

CDR3: CASLSSVTSGSSTDTQYF
DNA: TGTGCCAGCCTCTCGTCTGTGACTAGCGGGTCTAGCACAGATACGCAGTATTTT
V: TRBV25-1
J: TRBJ2-3
size: few
D: TRBD2

CDR3: CASSLFTGNTEAFF
DNA: TGTGCCAGCAGTTTATTCACAGGAAACACTGAAGCTTTCTTT
V: TRBV27
J: TRBJ1-1
size: .
D: .

CDR3: CASSYPGDTEAFF
DNA: TGTGCCAGCAGTTACCCAGGGGACACTGAAGCTTTCTTT
V: TRBV27
J: TRBJ1-1
size: once
D: .

CDR3: CASSTGGAGGATEAFF
DNA: TGTGCCAGCAGTACAGGGGGCGCCGGGGGTGCCACTGAAGCTTTCTTT
V: TRBV11-2
J: TRBJ1-1
size: few
D: TRBD1

CDR3: CAGRLEGHTGELFF
DNA: TGTGCCGGCCGGTTGGAGGGGCACACCGGGGAGCTGTTTTTT
V: TRBV7-8
J: TRBJ2-2
size: .
D: .

CDR3: CASSYRTGSSYEQYF
DNA: TGTGCCAGCAGTTACCGGACAGGGAGCTCCTACGAGCAGTACTTC
V: TRBV27
J: TRBJ2-7
size: .
D: TRBD1

CDR3: CASSVPRATSTDTQYF
DNA: TGCGCCAGCAGCGTACCTAGAGCCACTAGCACAGATACGCAGTATTTT
V: TRBV5-1
J: TRBJ2-3
size: .
D: .

CDR3: CASSSFRTGEFSSYNEQFF
DNA: TGTGCCAGCAGTAGTTTCCGGACAGGGGAATTTTCCTCCTACAATGAGCAGTTCTTC
V: TRBV5-6
J: TRBJ2-1
size: few
D: TRBD1

CDR3: CASSLPRGQREGYTF
DNA: TGTGCCAGCAGCTTGCCCAGGGGGCAACGAGAAGGCTACACCTTC
V: TRBV5-6
J: TRBJ1-2
size: few
D: TRBD1

CDR3: CASSPAGGSNQPQHF
DNA: TGTGCCAGCTCACCGGCAGGGGGAAGCAATCAGCCCCAGCATTTT
V: TRBV18
J: TRBJ1-5
size: few
D: TRBD1

CDR3: CASSLRQGPQPQHF
DNA: TGCGCCAGCAGCTTACGACAGGGGCCTCAGCCCCAGCATTTT
V: TRBV5-1
J: TRBJ1-5
size: .
D: TRBD1

CDR3: CASRLGGSGYSYEQYF
DNA: TGTGCCAGCCGTTTAGGTGGTAGCGGGTACTCCTACGAGCAGTACTTC
V: TRBV27
J: TRBJ2-7
size: few
D: TRBD2

CDR3: CASSLVIGLLMNTEAFF
DNA: TGTGCCAGCAGCTTGGTGATAGGACTACTCATGAACACTGAAGCTTTCTTT
V: TRBV5-4
J: TRBJ1-1
size: few
D: .

CDR3: CASSVGGGGSSYNEQFF
DNA: TGTGCCAGCAGTGTTGGAGGGGGGGGGAGCTCCTACAATGAGCAGTTCTTC
V: TRBV6-1
J: TRBJ2-1
size: .
D: .

CDR3: CASSLASTRPYEQYF
DNA: TGTGCCAGCAGCTTAGCGTCCACACGCCCCTACGAGCAGTACTTC
V: TRBV7-9
J: TRBJ2-7
size: few
D: .

CDR3: CASSPLDRGLYEQYF
DNA: TGTGCCAGCTCACCCCTGGACAGGGGGCTCTACGAGCAGTACTTC
V: TRBV18
J: TRBJ2-7
size: .
D: TRBD1

CDR3: CASSSAGGPRDEQFF
DNA: TGTGCCAGCAGCTCGGCGGGGGGGCCTCGGGATGAGCAGTTCTTC
V: TRBV9
J: TRBJ2-1
size: few
D: TRBD2

CDR3: CASSFSRHNEQFF
DNA: TGTGCTAGCAGCTTTAGTCGTCACAATGAGCAGTTCTTC
V: TRBV7-7
J: TRBJ2-1
size: .
D: .

CDR3: CASNPGQGTYEQYF
DNA: TGCGCCAGCAATCCGGGACAGGGAACCTACGAGCAGTACTTC
V: TRBV4-1
J: TRBJ2-7
size: few
D: TRBD1

CDR3: CASRTNKQGGEQYF
DNA: TGTGCCAGCAGAACCAATAAACAGGGTGGTGAGCAGTACTTC
V: TRBV6-6
J: TRBJ2-7
size: few
D: .

CDR3: CASSQEDRGRNGELFF
DNA: TGCGCCAGCAGCCAAGAGGACAGGGGGCGCAACGGGGAGCTGTTTTTT
V: TRBV4-3
J: TRBJ2-2
size: few
D: TRBD1

CDR3: CASSPRSTEAFF
DNA: TGTGCCAGCAGTCCCAGGTCCACTGAAGCTTTCTTT
V: TRBV11-2
J: TRBJ1-1
size: few
D: .

CDR3: CASSLDRLTFF
DNA: TGTGCCAGCAGCCTGGACAGGCTAACTTTCTTT
V: TRBV11-2
J: TRBJ1-1
size: few
D: TRBD1

CDR3: CASSGFRGSETQYF
DNA: TGTGCCAGCAGCGGGTTTCGGGGGTCGGAGACCCAGTACTTC
V: TRBV5-5
J: TRBJ2-5
size: few
D: .

CDR3: CASSPAAGGPYEQYF
DNA: TGTGCCAGCAGCCCAGCGGCGGGGGGTCCCTACGAGCAGTACTTC
V: TRBV7-2
J: TRBJ2-7
size: .
D: TRBD2

CDR3: CSVPDSGGSTDTQYF
DNA: TGCAGCGTTCCCGATAGCGGGGGAAGCACAGATACGCAGTATTTT
V: TRBV29-1
J: TRBJ2-3
size: many
D: TRBD2

CDR3: CASSPRAGDTGELFF
DNA: TGCGCCAGCAGCCCAAGGGCAGGGGACACCGGGGAGCTGTTTTTT
V: TRBV5-1
J: TRBJ2-2
size: few
D: .

CDR3: CASSIGQLNYGYTF
DNA: TGTGCCAGTAGTATCGGACAGTTAAACTATGGCTACACCTTC
V: TRBV19
J: TRBJ1-2
size: .
D: .

CDR3: CASGELDYKDEQFF
DNA: TGTGCTAGTGGAGAACTCGACTACAAAGATGAGCAGTTCTTC
V: TRBV12-5
J: TRBJ2-1
size: few
D: .

CDR3: CASSLAVGQGFEQYF
DNA: TGTGCCAGCAGCTTAGCTGTAGGACAGGGGTTCGAGCAGTACTTC
V: TRBV7-2
J: TRBJ2-7
size: .
D: TRBD1

CDR3: CASSSGQGGGANVLTF
DNA: TGTGCCAGTAGTTCGGGACAGGGAGGTGGGGCCAACGTCCTGACTTTC
V: TRBV19
J: TRBJ2-6
size: .
D: TRBD1

CDR3: CASSALAGNTGELFF
DNA: TGTGCCAGCAGCGCACTAGCGGGCAACACCGGGGAGCTGTTTTTT
V: TRBV11-2
J: TRBJ2-2
size: .
D: TRBD2

CDR3: CASSLSEGRKQFF
DNA: TGTGCCAGCAGCTTAAGCGAAGGCCGGAAGCAGTTCTTC
V: TRBV7-9
J: TRBJ2-1
size: few
D: .

CDR3: CASSRTWKPEQYF
DNA: TGTGCCAGCAGCCGGACATGGAAGCCCGAGCAGTACTTC
V: TRBV14
J: TRBJ2-7
size: many
D: .

CDR3: CASRPTGGSYEQYF
DNA: TGTGCCAGCAGGCCAACAGGGGGCTCCTACGAGCAGTACTTC
V: TRBV11-2
J: TRBJ2-7
size: few
D: TRBD1

CDR3: CAISESKGVDTQYF
DNA: TGTGCCATCAGTGAGTCGAAGGGGGTGGATACGCAGTATTTT
V: TRBV10-3
J: TRBJ2-3
size: .
D: .

CDR3: CASQGGGGSTDTQYF
DNA: TGCGCCAGCCAAGGCGGGGGGGGGAGCACAGATACGCAGTATTTT
V: TRBV5-1
J: TRBJ2-3
size: .
D: TRBD2

CDR3: CASSPSVDEQYF
DNA: TGTGCCAGCTCACCAAGCGTCGACGAGCAGTACTTC
V: TRBV18
J: TRBJ2-7
size: few
D: .

CDR3: CASSLPTGTSGGKTQYF
DNA: TGTGCCAGCAGCTTGCCCACCGGGACTAGCGGGGGAAAGACCCAGTACTTC
V: TRBV5-4
J: TRBJ2-5
size: few
D: TRBD2

CDR3: CASRRIEAEQYF
DNA: TGTGCCAGCAGACGGATCGAGGCCGAGCAGTACTTC
V: TRBV6-4
J: TRBJ2-7
size: few
D: .

CDR3: CASSLDGGGNYEQYF
DNA: TGTGCCAGCAGCTTAGACGGCGGGGGAAACTACGAGCAGTACTTC
V: TRBV7-2
J: TRBJ2-7
size: .
D: TRBD2

CDR3: CASSHPYGELFF
DNA: TGCGCCAGCAGCCACCCGTACGGGGAGCTGTTTTTT
V: TRBV4-3
J: TRBJ2-2
size: .
D: .

CDR3: CASSMAVQETQYF
DNA: TGTGCCAGTAGTATGGCAGTCCAAGAGACCCAGTACTTC
V: TRBV19
J: TRBJ2-5
size: few
D: .

CDR3: CASSHRQGKGADSPLHF
DNA: TGCGCCAGCAGCCACCGACAAGGCAAGGGAGCGGATTCACCCCTCCACTTT
V: TRBV4-1
J: TRBJ1-6
size: .
D: .

CDR3: CASGGGLTTQYF
DNA: TGTGCCAGCGGGGGGGGGCTAACGACGCAGTATTTT
V: TRBV28
J: TRBJ2-3
size: .
D: .

CDR3: CASNSLAGSTDTQYF
DNA: TGCGCCAGCAACTCACTAGCGGGGAGCACAGATACGCAGTATTTT
V: TRBV4-1
J: TRBJ2-3
size: .
D: TRBD2